This T cell receptor (beta chain) was sequenced for a study of radiation and T cells in renal cell carcinoma. This clone was seen only a few times. Mismatch with germline at one junction end may stem from a read error. Documented treatment: 15 Gy SBRT to primary tumor, nephrectomy 4 weeks later. Assay: immunoSEQ multiplex PCR; the TCRdb copy retains only in-frame clones and omits some. Of about 18,000 clones listed, around 55% are singletons. Sequencing used tumor tissue, obtained from a patient whose treatment included radiotherapy and nephrectomy. The TCR sequence derives from a man in his fifties or sixties with renal cell carcinoma.

CDR3 sequence reads: CASSSADNRDSGPF. The CDR3 DNA follows: TGTGCCAGCAGCTCGGCCGACAACCGGGACAGCGGACCATTC. This sequence joins TRBV11-2 and TRBJ2-7; 7 bases line up with TRBD1. CDR1 is SGHAT, CDR2 FQNNGV, per germline. CDR3 size: 14 residues.